The 10 T cell receptor beta chains presented below share a single source sample, sequenced in a study of OX40 agonist ivuxolimab in advanced cancers. Data came from immunoSEQ multiplex PCR; TCRdb stores just in-frame clones and leaves some out. The data hold about 19,000 clones, with about three quarters observed a single time. The specimen comprised CD4+ or CD8+ T cells sorted from blood, sampled in a trial of the OX40 agonist ivuxolimab. The receptors were sampled from an adult with an advanced solid tumor such as melanoma, head and neck, liver or kidney cancer.

The chain uses TRBV6-1 and TRBJ2-7, with 7 bases aligning to TRBD2. The germline V gene has CDR1 MNHNS and CDR2 SASEGT. The CDR3 is made up of 14 amino acids. Trimming at V came to 0 bases and at J to 3 bases, leaving 2 bases not matched to a gene. The CDR3 loop reads CASSEAWGGYEQYF. The CDR3 nucleotides are TGTGCCAGCAGTGAAGCTTGGGGGGGCTACGAGCAGTACTTC.

The chain carries TRBV7-3 and TRBJ2-7; a possible D gene is TRBD1 (6 bases). V was shortened by 5 bases and J by 0 bases, with 14 bases between the two germline ends. Germline lookup yields CDR1 SGHTA and CDR2 FQGTGA. CDR3 size: 15 residues. The CDR3 region is CASSQGADSSYEQYF. For the CDR3, the DNA is TGTGCCAGCAGCCAAGGCGCGGACAGCTCCTACGAGCAGTACTTC.

A note on this clone: Other DNA variants within this sample encode the same CDR3. The chain has TRBV15 and TRBJ1-5; D remains unclear. Trimming took off 0 bases at V and 0 bases at J, with 3 bases between the two ends. This CDR3 is 14 amino acids long. Per germline, CDR1 LNHNV and CDR2 YYDKDF (reference sequence). This CDR3 reads CATSRDSSNQPQHF. DNA of the CDR3: TGTGCCACCAGCAGAGACAGTAGCAATCAGCCCCAGCATTTT.

The chain couples TRBV27 to TRBJ1-2; 7 bases are shared with TRBD1. The CDR3 extends over 12 amino acids. Germline-derived CDR1 and CDR2 are MNHEY and SMNVEV (reference sequence). Trimming cost V 3 bases and J 14 bases; bases outside gene matches: 9. The CDR3 reads CASSLARDSLTF. The CDR3 nucleotides are TGTGCCAGCAGTTTGGCCCGGGACAGTCTAACCTTC.

The J gene is TRBJ1-1, the V gene TRBV27, with D perhaps matching TRBD1 (5 bases). There are 16 residues in the CDR3. Germline V gene lookup returns CDR1 MNHEY and CDR2 SMNVEV (reference sequence). V dropped 2 bases and J dropped 0 bases, with 13 bases sitting between them. The CDR3 bases are TGTGCCAGCAGTTTAAGGGGCACTTGGTTGAACACTGAAGCTTTCTTT. Protein: CASSLRGTWLNTEAFF.

The V gene is TRBV5-1, the J gene TRBJ2-1, with D maybe TRBD1 (6 bases). V was clipped by 4 bases and J by 8 bases, with 16 bases between them. The CDR3 is made up of 14 amino acids. In germline, CDR1 is SGHRS, CDR2 YFSETQ. In DNA form, the CDR3 reads TGCGCCAGCAGCCCCCGCGGACAGATTCATGAGCAGTTCTTC. As protein: CASSPRGQIHEQFF.

The rearrangement links TRBV4-1 to TRBJ1-1; the D is unclear. V was pared by 1 base and J by 6 bases, with 12 bases between. Looked up from germline, CDR1 is MGHRA and CDR2 is YSYEKL. The CDR3 loop spans 14 amino acids. As DNA, the CDR3 is TGCGCCAGCAGCCAAGTCGGCGCCGGCTCTGAAGCTTTCTTT. It specifies CASSQVGAGSEAFF.

This clone showed up just a few times. The chain combines TRBV9 with TRBJ2-7; D possibly corresponds to TRBD2 (6 bases). Germline CDR1 and CDR2: SGDLS and YYNGEE. This CDR3 spans 14 amino acids. V was clipped by 0 bases and J by 3 bases, with 10 bases between them. CDR3 loop: CASSVATSSYEQYF. CDR3 sequence (DNA): TGTGCCAGCAGCGTAGCTACTAGCAGCTACGAGCAGTACTTC. The complete variable domain, with remaining parts taken from reference TRBV9 and TRBJ2-7, reads DSGVTQTPKHLITATGQRVTLRCSPRSGDLSVYWYQQSLDQGLQFLIQYYNGEERAKGNILERFSAQQFPDLHSELNLSSLELGDSALYFCASSVATSSYEQYFGPGTRLTVT.

The count of this clone is one. V and J are TRBV5-1 and TRBJ2-7, with unresolved D. V lost 5 bases to trimming and J lost 2 bases, with 5 bases between them. CDR3 size: 11 residues. Per the germline V gene, CDR1 is SGHRS and CDR2 is YFSETQ. This chain's CDR3 is CASSGTYEQYF. The CDR3 DNA reads as TGCGCCAGCAGTGGAACCTACGAGCAGTACTTC.

The chain combines TRBV5-6 with TRBJ1-5; the match to TRBD1 covers 10 bases. This CDR3 is built from 12 residues. Germline CDR1 and CDR2: SGHDT and YYEEEE. Trimming took 4 bases from V and 8 from J; bases not matched to a gene: 0. CDR3 bases: TGTGCCAGCAGCGGACAGGGGGAGCCCCAGCATTTT. Translating gives CASSGQGEPQHF.